This passage covers 9 T cell receptor beta chains from one sample sequenced in a study of T cells in localized non-small cell lung cancer. Using immunoSEQ multiplex PCR, the repertoire was profiled, and TCRdb retains in-frame clones only, with some absent. This table has roughly 7,000 clones, around 42% appearing once. The sequences come from lung tumor tissue, collected before any cancer treatment. Receptor source: a man aged 35-75 years with stage III lung adenocarcinoma.

A few counts support this clone. V is TRBV11-3 and J is TRBJ2-2; 14 nucleotides match TRBD2. The CDR3 has 18 residues. Unmatched junction bases numbered 6, after V lost 2 bases and J lost 4 bases. Germline V CDR1 and CDR2: SGHNT, YENEEA. The CDR3 DNA follows: TGTGCCAGCAGCTTACCCGAGGGACTAGCGGGGGCCACCGGGGAGCTGTTTTTT. It is translated as CASSLPEGLAGATGELFF. The variable domain in full, completed from reference TRBV11-3 and TRBJ2-2, reads EAGVVQSPRYKIIEKKQPVAFWCNPISGHNTLYWYLQNLGQGPELLIRYENEEAVDDSQLPKDRFSAERLKGVDSTLKIQPAELGDSAVYLCASSLPEGLAGATGELFFGEGSRLTVL.

Sample share makes this clone medium-sized. The J gene is TRBJ1-1, the V gene TRBV29-1; tentative D call: TRBD1 (5 bases). There are 14 residues in the CDR3. The germline V and J ends were trimmed by 7 bases and 1 base, with 16 bases remaining between them. The V gene's germline CDR1 is SQVTM and CDR2 ANQGSEA. The CDR3 region is CSASKGTGNTEAFF. As DNA, the CDR3 is TGCAGCGCCTCGAAAGGGACGGGGAACACTGAAGCTTTCTTT.

This clone was seen a handful of times. V usage is TRBV2 and J usage is TRBJ2-2; the D is unclear. CDR1 is SNHLY, CDR2 FYNNEI, per germline. This CDR3 is built from 15 residues. V was pared by 5 bases and J by 0 bases, with 10 bases between. CDR3 in DNA: TGTGCCAGCAGTATGGACGGCGCGAACACCGGGGAGCTGTTTTTT. Translation gives CASSMDGANTGELFF.

A few counts support this clone. The chain uses TRBV11-3 and TRBJ2-7; TRBD1 agrees at 7 bases. CDR1 SGHNT and CDR2 YENEEA come from the germline V gene. The CDR3 is 16 residues long. V was pared by 4 bases and J by 1 base, with 10 bases of the junction left unmatched. The chain's CDR3 is CASSYSTGRYSYEQYF. In DNA form, the CDR3 reads TGTGCCAGCAGCTACTCGACAGGGAGATATTCCTACGAGCAGTACTTC.

The chain recombines TRBV28 with TRBJ1-1; D call uncertain. Germline values: CDR1 MDHEN, CDR2 SYDVKM. The V and J ends lost 9 bases and 0 bases respectively, with 11 bases between them. CDR3 length equals 13 residues. Here the CDR3 reads CASFDNMNTEAFF. CDR3 bases: TGTGCCAGTTTTGACAACATGAACACTGAAGCTTTCTTT.

This clone ranks as medium-sized. The rearrangement joins TRBV6-8 to TRBJ1-2, with D unresolved. This CDR3 contains 13 residues. Trimming removed 5 bases at V and 5 bases at J, with 12 bases between. Looked up from germline, CDR1 is MNHGY and CDR2 is SAAAGT. The CDR3: CASSPWTEYGYTF. CDR3 nucleotides: TGTGCCAGCAGTCCCTGGACGGAGTATGGCTACACCTTC.

This clone was seen a handful of times. This chain links TRBV7-1 with TRBJ2-3, with unresolved D. TRBV7-1 is known as an ORF, though its function is uncertain. Trimming took off 4 bases at V and 3 bases at J, with 8 bases between the two ends. The CDR3 runs 13 residues. CDR3 protein: CASSLEATDTQYF. The CDR3 DNA sequence: TGTGCCAGCAGCTTAGAGGCTACAGATACGCAGTATTTT.

This clone was found once. V usage is TRBV29-1 and J usage is TRBJ1-2; 7 bases fit TRBD1. The CDR3 sequence is 15 residues long. The germline V gene encodes CDR1 SQVTM and CDR2 ANQGSEA. V trimming: 5 bases; J trimming: 4 bases; junction bases outside the gene matches: 13. The CDR3 region is CSVRGEGAGGYGYTF. The DNA of the CDR3 is TGCAGCGTTCGGGGAGAAGGGGCAGGGGGCTATGGCTACACCTTC.

This clone showed up just a few times. The gene calls are TRBV19 and TRBJ2-5; 8 bases agree with TRBD1. This CDR3 is built from 14 residues. Germline trimming cut 4 bases from V and 4 bases from J; bases unmatched to any gene: 5. Germline loops: CDR1 LNHDA, CDR2 SQIVND (reference sequence). The CDR3 sequence: CASSTGGSGETQYF. As DNA, the CDR3 is TGTGCCAGTAGTACAGGGGGCTCCGGAGAGACCCAGTACTTC.